The 20 T cell receptor beta chains below were found in one sample sequenced in a study of cytomegalovirus exposure and HLA in healthy donors. The PCR contained 60 Vbeta and 13 Jbeta primers. Assay: immunoSEQ multiplex PCR; the TCRdb copy retains only in-frame clones and omits some. The table has 200,000 to 250,000 clones, 80% to 90% seen once. Sequenced sample: PBMCs. These receptors were obtained from a man aged 30 to 45 in good health and CMV-seronegative.

The rearrangement links TRBV7-9 to TRBJ2-3, with 7 bases matching TRBD1. CDR1 and CDR2 from the germline V gene are SEHNR and FQNEAQ (reference sequence). The CDR3 has 14 amino acids. With 5 bases clipped from V and 6 bases from J, the junction kept 8 bases outside the gene matches. The CDR3 loop is CASSPQDRADTQYF. The CDR3 bases are TGTGCCAGCAGCCCTCAAGACAGGGCGGATACGCAGTATTTT.

This chain's CDR3 is CASSDSIGWEQYF. CDR3 DNA sequence: TGTGCCAGCAGCGACAGTATTGGGTGGGAGCAGTACTTC. J is TRBJ2-7 and V is TRBV28; weak D call: TRBD1 (5 bases). CDR1 MDHEN and CDR2 SYDVKM come from the germline V gene. V gave up 6 bases and J gave up 7 bases, with 16 bases separating them. The CDR3 extends over 13 amino acids.

The count of this clone is one. This sequence joins TRBV6-6 and TRBJ2-7; 12 bases line up with TRBD2. Trimming removed 7 bases from V and 4 bases from J; junction bases left unmatched: 5. This CDR3 has 14 residues. Looked up from germline, CDR1 is MNHNY and CDR2 is SVGAGI (reference sequence). The CDR3 reads CASTRLAGAYEQYF. The CDR3 DNA reads TGTGCCAGCACCCGACTAGCGGGAGCTTACGAGCAGTACTTC.

V usage is TRBV5-5 and J usage is TRBJ2-1; D not certain. Per the germline V gene, CDR1 is SGHKS and CDR2 is YYEKEE (reference sequence). This CDR3 is built from 17 residues. V lost 0 bases, J lost 0 bases, and 13 bases lay in between. CDR3 sequence reads: CASSLVLAQSSYNEQFF. The CDR3 region has the DNA TGTGCCAGCAGCTTGGTTCTCGCACAGAGCTCCTACAATGAGCAGTTCTTC.

This rearrangement joins TRBV5-1 to TRBJ1-2, with a tentative D call TRBD1 (5 bases). The V end lost 4 bases, the J end lost 4 bases, and 14 bases lay between the germline ends. CDR3 length equals 14 residues. Looked up from germline, CDR1 is SGHRS and CDR2 is YFSETQ. CDR3 nucleotide sequence: TGCGCCAGCAGCCCTGGCGACAGAAGCTATGGCTACACCTTC. As protein: CASSPGDRSYGYTF.

The V and J genes are TRBV6-5 and TRBJ1-1; D is perhaps TRBD1 (6 bases). The germline V gene has CDR1 MNHEY and CDR2 SVGAGI. Trimming took off 3 bases at V and 11 bases at J, with 13 bases between the two ends. The CDR3 consists of 12 residues. In nucleotides, the CDR3 is TGTGCCAGCAGTTATCCTCAGGGGTTGGCTTTCTTT. This translates into CASSYPQGLAFF.

This sequence joins TRBV6-1 and TRBJ1-2; 7 positions match TRBD1. There are 15 residues in the CDR3. Germline CDR1 and CDR2: MNHNS and SASEGT. Trimming at V came to 1 base and at J to 3 bases, leaving 5 bases not matched to a gene. The CDR3 reads CASSEDRGGHYGYTF. Here the CDR3 DNA reads TGTGCCAGCAGTGAAGACAGGGGCGGGCACTATGGCTACACCTTC.

This sequence joins TRBV7-8 and TRBJ2-5, with D perhaps TRBD2 (7 bases). V gave up 6 bases and J gave up 5 bases, with 16 bases separating them. Germline-derived CDR1 and CDR2 are SGHVS and FQNEAQ. This CDR3 is 14 amino acids long. The CDR3 reads CASRMRGQEETQYF. In DNA form, the CDR3 reads TGTGCCAGCAGGATGCGGGGGCAGGAGGAGACCCAGTACTTC.

The chain has TRBV25-1 and TRBJ1-6; 8 bases align to TRBD1. The V and J ends lost 3 bases and 10 bases, in that order; junction bases with no gene match: 5. Germline V gene lookup returns CDR1 MGHDK and CDR2 SYGVNS. This CDR3 contains 14 residues. The DNA of the CDR3 is TGTGCCAGCAGTGAGCAGGGGGCAGGATCACCCCTCCACTTT. Translated, it gives CASSEQGAGSPLHF.

This chain links TRBV2 with TRBJ2-7; D is uncertain. The CDR3 loop spans 12 amino acids. V was pared by 4 bases and J by 4 bases, with 8 bases between. CDR1 and CDR2 (germline): SNHLY, FYNNEI. The CDR3 nucleotides read TGTGCCAGCAGTGCGCGTCCATACGAGCAGTACTTC. As protein: CASSARPYEQYF.

With respect to this clone: A read error may produce the germline difference seen at one junction end. The CDR3 protein is CASSELYRGTGTQYF. Written as DNA, the CDR3 is TGTGCCAGCAGTGAACTTTACAGGGGGACAGGTACGCAGTATTTT. The J gene is TRBJ2-3, the V gene TRBV6-1, with TRBD1 matching 8 bases. The CDR3 covers 15 residues. Germline V lookup: CDR1 MNHNS, CDR2 SASEGT.

The chain carries TRBV6-5 and TRBJ2-7; the D is unclear. There are 11 residues in the CDR3. V was trimmed by 6 bases and J by 3 bases, leaving 6 bases between them. In germline, CDR1 is MNHEY, CDR2 SVGAGI. CDR3 DNA sequence: TGTGCCAGCAGGTCCAGCTACGAGCAGTACTTC. Protein sequence: CASRSSYEQYF.

The rearrangement uses TRBV19 and TRBJ1-5; TRBD1 aligns across 8 bases. Per germline, CDR1 LNHDA and CDR2 SQIVND (reference sequence). The J segment lost 0 bases and the V segment lost 3 bases, leaving 10 bases of the junction unmatched. The CDR3 is made up of 18 amino acids. The CDR3 here is CASSIVPGQEYSNQPQHF. The CDR3 DNA is TGTGCCAGTAGTATTGTGCCGGGACAGGAGTATAGCAATCAGCCCCAGCATTTT.

This clone was seen just once. The V and J genes are TRBV2 and TRBJ2-7; 11 bases match TRBD1. Germline CDR1 is SNHLY and CDR2 is FYNNEI. V trimming: 8 bases; J trimming: 4 bases; junction bases outside the gene matches: 4. The CDR3 runs to 13 residues. The CDR3 spells CASLDRGQYEQYF. In nucleotides, the CDR3 is TGTGCCAGCCTGGACAGGGGGCAGTACGAGCAGTACTTC. The variable domain in full, with the rest retrieved from reference TRBV2 and TRBJ2-7, is EPEVTQTPSHQVTQMGQEVILRCVPISNHLYFYWYRQILGQKVEFLVSFYNNEISEKSEIFDDQFSVERPDGSNFTLKIRSTKLEDSAMYFCASLDRGQYEQYFGPGTRLTVT.

The rearrangement joins TRBV6-5 to TRBJ1-5, with D tentatively TRBD1 (5 bases). The CDR3 contains 14 residues. Germline V gene data show CDR1 as MNHEY and CDR2 as SVGAGI. Trimming left V 2 bases short and J 5 bases short, with 10 bases between. The CDR3 DNA follows: TGTGCCAGCAGTTACGGAGGGGACGATCAGCCCCAGCATTTT. Protein sequence: CASSYGGDDQPQHF.

The DNA of the CDR3 is TGCGCCAGCAGCTTGTCTACCCCCTCTCTAGGTCTCCATGAGCAGTTCTTC. Residues: CASSLSTPSLGLHEQFF. This chain links TRBV5-1 with TRBJ2-1; D is uncertain. This CDR3 is built from 17 residues. Deletions cut 1 base from V and 8 bases from J, with 22 bases between. Germline V gives CDR1 SGHRS, CDR2 YFSETQ.

This clone was seen a few times. The chain couples TRBV27 to TRBJ2-1, with 10 nucleotides matching TRBD2. In germline, CDR1 is MNHEY, CDR2 SMNVEV (reference sequence). After removal of 5 bases from V and 9 bases from J, the junction contained 13 bases not matched to a gene. The CDR3 sequence is 16 residues long. The CDR3 spells CASSSTMGLALSEQFF. The CDR3 coding sequence is TGTGCCAGCAGTAGCACGATGGGACTAGCGTTGTCTGAGCAGTTCTTC.

V usage is TRBV5-5 and J usage is TRBJ1-1; D unresolved. Germline CDR1 reads SGHKS; CDR2 reads YYEKEE (reference sequence). This CDR3 has 15 residues. Trimming stripped 4 bases from V and 0 bases from J, with 13 bases between. CDR3 loop: CASSPVSGMNTEAFF. In DNA form, the CDR3 reads TGTGCCAGCAGCCCCGTCTCAGGAATGAACACTGAAGCTTTCTTT.

This rearrangement joins TRBV5-4 to TRBJ2-3, with TRBD2 matching over 9 bases. Per the germline V gene, CDR1 is SGHNT and CDR2 is YYREEE (reference sequence). The J segment lost 3 bases and the V segment lost 0 bases, leaving 14 bases of the junction unmatched. This CDR3 is built from 19 residues. Written as DNA, the CDR3 is TGTGCCAGCAGCTTGGATTCTGGGGCGGGGGGGCCCTGGACAGATACGCAGTATTTT. Translating gives CASSLDSGAGGPWTDTQYF.

A word on this clone: Its ends do not fully match the called genes, so a read error is possible. The same CDR3 arises from other DNA sequences in this sample as well. This chain uses TRBV11-2 with TRBJ1-1, with D tentatively TRBD1 (5 bases). This CDR3 is 14 amino acids long. The germline V gene encodes CDR1 SGHAT and CDR2 FQNNGV. The CDR3 DNA sequence: TGTGCCAGCAGCTTATGGGAGGGGCGGACTGAGGCTTTCTTT. Translating it yields CASSLWEGRTEAFF.